This T cell receptor (beta chain) was found in a study of blood T cell repertoires in COVID-19. Libraries were prepared by immunoSEQ multiplex PCR; TCRdb keeps only in-frame clonotypes and omits some of them. The table records about 240,000 clones, about 89% of them present only once. Trimming pared 4 bases from V and 6 bases from J, leaving 13 bases between. Per germline, CDR1 LNHNV and CDR2 YYDKDF (reference sequence). The CDR3 loop spans 14 amino acids. Participants reported their clinical history, and cohort assignment relied on those reports. The TCR originated in a woman in her 30s who had recovered from COVID-19. The chain uses TRBV15 and TRBJ1-5; tentatively, D is TRBD1 (6 bases). Sequenced: PBMCs or T cells enriched from blood (not recorded which). This CDR3 is CATSNGGGGQPQHF. As DNA, the CDR3 is TGTGCCACCAGCAATGGGGGCGGTGGTCAGCCCCAGCATTTT.